One sample yielded the 5 T cell receptor beta chains listed below, sequenced in a study of CD8 T cells in Susac syndrome (dated by TCRdb to the late 2010s). Libraries were made using the immunoSEQ multiplex PCR assay. RNA was extracted using the RNeasy kit, and about 0.45 to 1 microgram was reverse transcribed with random hexamers. In TCRdb, the public reads were trimmed at Q25 with fastp and aligned with MiXCR, with productive beta chains retained. CDR3 protein duplicates are merged, each entry listing the most common genes and DNA. Across this sample there are hundreds of thousands of distinct CDR3 sequences, with about 95% seen only once. Of the sample, approximately 0.1% falls within the top ten clones. The sequenced material came from CD4+ T cells from PBMCs. These receptors were collected from a human donor with Susac syndrome.

The gene calls are TRBV29-1 and TRBJ2-3, with a tentative D call TRBD2 (6 bases). CDR1 is SQVTM and CDR2 is ANQGSEA in the germline V gene. The CDR3 has 14 residues. V lost 7 bases to trimming and J lost 3 bases, with 17 bases between them. The CDR3: CSASTSKATDTQYF. The CDR3 region has the DNA TGCAGCGCCTCGACTAGTAAGGCGACAGATACGCAGTATTTT.

This clonotype has just a few counts. The V and J genes are TRBV6-5 and TRBJ2-7; no clear D. Germline assignment: CDR1 MNHEY and CDR2 SVGAGI. The CDR3 is 10 residues long. V was shortened by 5 bases and J by 3 bases, with 2 bases between the two germline ends. For the CDR3, the DNA is TGTGCCAGCAGTAACTACGAGCAGTACTTC. It specifies CASSNYEQYF.

This rearrangement joins TRBV28 to TRBJ2-7, with unresolved D. Germline V gene data show CDR1 as MDHEN and CDR2 as SYDVKM. Trimming stripped 2 bases from V and 6 bases from J, with 14 bases between. The length of the CDR3 is 14 residues. In DNA, the CDR3 is TGTGCCAGCAGTTTAGACGGCCCAATGGGCGAGCAGTACTTC. It is translated as CASSLDGPMGEQYF.

The rearrangement links TRBV29-1 to TRBJ1-1; 7 bases are a match to TRBD1. Germline assignment: CDR1 SQVTM and CDR2 ANQGSEA. The CDR3 spans 13 residues. The V and J ends lost 4 bases and 1 base, in that order; junction bases with no gene match: 3. The CDR3 region has the DNA TGCAGCGTTGGAGGGACAGCGAACACTGAAGCTTTCTTT. It yields the protein CSVGGTANTEAFF.

The chain is built from TRBV5-1 and TRBJ2-1; unclear D gene. The length of the CDR3 is 11 residues. V lost 4 bases, J lost 5 bases, and 4 bases lay in between. Germline-derived CDR1 and CDR2 are SGHRS and YFSETQ. CDR3 bases: TGCGCCAGCAGCGAAAACAATGAGCAGTTCTTC. Amino acid sequence: CASSENNEQFF.